These 23 T cell receptor beta chains were sequenced from one sample in a study of breast tumors, draining lymph nodes, adjacent tissues. TCRdb redid the calling of the multiplex PCR reads with MiXCR, one entry per CDR3 protein. This table has some 170,000 distinct CDR3 sequences, 30% to 40% appearing once. Breast cancer patients provided tissue from their axillary draining lymph nodes. The sequenced material came from axillary lymph node tissue. These receptors originate from a female donor with breast cancer. Some clones in this sample may be carry-over from other donors' samples.

To note about this clonotype: Being one base from a much bigger clone, this may be a read error. Because the CDR3 is missing its conserved closing phenylalanine or tryptophan, this is likely a read error. This chain connects TRBV9 to TRBJ2-1; possibly TRBD1 for D (5 bases). The V end was cut by 4 bases, the J end by 8 bases, with 13 bases between. This CDR3 is built from 13 residues. Germline V gives CDR1 SGDLS, CDR2 YYNGEE. CDR3 region: CASSRRQGYEQFS. CDR3 DNA: TGTGCCAGCAGCCGCCGTCAGGGCTATGAGCAGTTCTCC.

This clonotype was recorded many times. The V and J genes are TRBV20-1 and TRBJ2-3; D is perhaps TRBD1 or TRBD2 (5 bases each). Trimming took 0 bases from V and 2 from J, leaving 12 bases between them. CDR1 and CDR2 from the germline V gene are DFQATT and SNEGSKA (reference sequence). The CDR3 extends over 15 amino acids. CDR3 residues: CSARDYGGITDTQYF. The CDR3 nucleotides are TGCAGTGCTAGAGATTATGGGGGAATCACAGATACGCAGTATTTT.

At least ten counts were recorded for this clonotype. The chain carries TRBV20-1 and TRBJ2-3; 7 bases are a match to TRBD2. V shed 4 bases and J 0 bases; nucleotides not matched to a gene: 4. The germline V gene encodes CDR1 DFQATT and CDR2 SNEGSKA (reference sequence). This CDR3 spans 14 amino acids. This chain's CDR3 is CSATLGGSTDTQYF. CDR3 nucleotide sequence: TGCAGTGCTACTTTGGGGGGGAGCACAGATACGCAGTATTTT.

This clonotype was recorded at least ten times. The V and J genes are TRBV7-3 and TRBJ2-7; TRBD2 aligns across 15 bases. V dropped 4 bases and J dropped 5; count of bases not matched to a gene: 9. The CDR3 contains 17 residues. Germline CDR1 reads SGHTA; CDR2 reads FQGTGA. The CDR3 here is CASSSDKGLAGGNEQYF. CDR3 nucleotide sequence: TGTGCCAGCAGCTCTGACAAGGGACTAGCGGGGGGTAACGAGCAGTACTTC.

This clonotype was observed many times. The J gene is TRBJ2-3, the V gene TRBV20-1; 11 positions agree with TRBD2. Germline CDR1 DFQATT, CDR2 SNEGSKA (reference sequence). This CDR3 region has 16 residues. V dropped 0 bases and J dropped 6; count of bases not matched to a gene: 8. DNA of the CDR3: TGCAGTGCTAGAGACCCCGCTAGCGGGAGGATGGATACGCAGTATTTT. It is translated as CSARDPASGRMDTQYF.

In its sample, this clonotype was seen once. V is TRBV19 and J is TRBJ1-1, with D possibly being TRBD1 (6 bases). CDR3 length equals 15 residues. Germline V lookup: CDR1 LNHDA, CDR2 SQIVND (reference sequence). Trimming removed 6 bases from V and 0 bases from J, with 14 bases in between. In nucleotides, the CDR3 is TGTGCCAGTAGCCTCACACAGGGCGTGAACACTGAAGCTTTCTTT. It specifies CASSLTQGVNTEAFF.

As for this clonotype: Lacking the conserved final phenylalanine or tryptophan, this CDR3 likely reflects a read error. The DNA is omitted, as the CDR3 cannot be located on it reliably, and the CDR3 follows TCRdb's listing. This chain uses TRBV7-9 with TRBJ1-3. Inclusive of both ends, the CDR3 amounts to 15 amino acids. The V gene's germline CDR1 is SEHNR and CDR2 FQNEAQ (reference sequence). The CDR3 reads CASSLVGRAENTIYL.

This clonotype has a count of ten or more. V is TRBV4-1 and J is TRBJ2-3; D not certain. The length of the CDR3 is 8 residues. The V gene's germline CDR1 is MGHRA and CDR2 YSYEKL. Trimming removed 10 bases from V and 14 bases from J, with 10 bases in between. CDR3 residues: CAILCRYF. CDR3 coding DNA: TGCGCCATCCTATGTCGGTATTTT.

A remark on this clonotype: A much larger clone differs from this one at a single base, so this may be a read error. The CDR3 coding sequence is TGCAGTGCTTTTCTGGGGGGGGGGCCCTATGGCCACACCTTC. Translation gives CSAFLGGGPYGHTF. The chain couples TRBV20-1 to TRBJ1-2; D perhaps matches TRBD1 (6 bases). The length of the CDR3 is 14 residues. The germline V gene encodes CDR1 DFQATT and CDR2 SNEGSKA (reference sequence).

This clonotype was recorded many times. This chain connects TRBV29-1 to TRBJ1-2, with D unclear. The CDR3 consists of 14 residues. Germline CDR1 reads SQVTM; CDR2 reads ANQGSEA. In DNA, the CDR3 is TGCAGTTCTAGTGGGGATCTTCCGAACTATGGCTACACCTTC. Amino acid sequence: CSSSGDLPNYGYTF.

This clonotype was observed many times. J is TRBJ1-1 and V is TRBV15; D is perhaps TRBD1 (5 bases). The CDR3 is made up of 14 amino acids. Germline V gene sequence: CDR1 LNHNV, CDR2 YYDKDF (reference sequence). V dropped 1 base and J dropped 1 base, with 7 bases sitting between them. CDR3 loop: CATSRVQGNTEAFF. The CDR3 DNA is TGTGCCACCAGCAGAGTGCAGGGGAACACTGAAGCTTTCTTT.

This clonotype was counted only a few times. CDR3 sequence: CSVQKGGRAVHEQYF. For the CDR3, the DNA is TGCAGCGTCCAAAAGGGCGGGAGGGCCGTACACGAGCAGTACTTC. The genes are TRBV29-1 and TRBJ2-7; 9 nucleotides align to TRBD2. In germline, CDR1 is SQVTM, CDR2 ANQGSEA. The trim removed 6 bases at V and 5 bases at J, leaving 14 bases unmatched. This CDR3 has 15 residues.

The V and J genes are TRBV4-3 and TRBJ1-1; D is unclear. Trimming stripped 0 bases from V and 6 bases from J, with 11 bases between. Looked up from germline, CDR1 is LGHNA and CDR2 is YSLEER. This CDR3 contains 14 residues. The CDR3 spells CASSQDLIRSEAFF. The CDR3 DNA sequence: TGCGCCAGCAGCCAAGACCTTATTAGGTCTGAAGCTTTCTTT.

In this sample, this clonotype turned up many times. The genes are TRBV3-2 and TRBJ2-5; the DNA was not used to check the table's D call, TRBD2. TRBV3-2 constitutes a pseudogene. CDR3 length equals 16 residues. The CDR3 sequence is CASSPPTGGPMETQYF. In DNA form, the CDR3 reads TGTGCCAGCAGCCCCCCCACGGGAGGGCCAATGGAGACCCAGTACTTC.

This clonotype has at least ten counts. The chain combines TRBV15 with TRBJ2-5; 11 nucleotides agree with TRBD2. The CDR3 runs 19 residues. Trimming took 0 bases from V and 2 from J; bases not matched to a gene: 11. In germline, CDR1 is LNHNV, CDR2 YYDKDF (reference sequence). CDR3 nucleotide sequence: TGTGCCACCAGCAGAGAACAGCGCCTTAGCGGGGGGGAACAAGAGACCCAGTACTTC. Translation gives CATSREQRLSGGEQETQYF.

This clonotype was seen only a few times. A much more abundant neighbour one base away suggests this may be a read error. The chain has TRBV5-1 and TRBJ2-5, with a possible D match to TRBD1 (5 bases). The CDR3 is 15 residues long. The germline V gene has CDR1 SGHRS and CDR2 YFSETQ. The CDR3 region has the DNA TGCGCCAGCAGCTTGGGGCAGGGTGCTGGAGAGGCCCAGTACTTC. This codes for CASSLGQGAGEAQYF.

There are many counts of this clonotype. The chain combines TRBV18 with TRBJ2-7, with a tentative D call TRBD2 (5 bases). V lost 0 bases to trimming and J lost 7 bases, with 13 bases between them. Germline loops: CDR1 KGHSH, CDR2 LQKENI. This CDR3 contains 14 residues. CDR3 DNA: TGTGCCAGCTCACCACCTGTTGCGGGCGGGGAGCAGTACTTC. It encodes CASSPPVAGGEQYF.

V usage is TRBV2 and J usage is TRBJ1-6, with 7 bases aligning to TRBD1. CDR1 is SNHLY, CDR2 FYNNEI, per germline. V gave up 0 bases and J gave up 0 bases; unmatched junction bases: 14. The CDR3 length is 21 residues. The CDR3 protein is CASSEAGGWKHHSSYNSPLHF. The CDR3 DNA reads as TGTGCCAGCAGTGAAGCAGGGGGCTGGAAACACCATAGCTCCTATAATTCACCCCTCCACTTT.

The chain is built from TRBV24-1 and TRBJ2-1; 12 bases are shared with TRBD2. Germline loops: CDR1 KGHDR, CDR2 SFDVKD. Trimming cost V 5 bases and J 9 bases; bases outside gene matches: 10. This CDR3 contains 16 residues. CDR3 nucleotides: TGTGCCACCAGTGGAGGCCTAGCGGGAGGGCCTGCTGAGCAGTTCTTC. Translated, it gives CATSGGLAGGPAEQFF.

This clonotype was observed a handful of times. The chain employs TRBV5-6 and TRBJ1-5, with a tentative D call TRBD1 (5 bases). Germline assignment: CDR1 SGHDT and CDR2 YYEEEE. Trimming took 0 bases from V and 3 from J, leaving 7 bases between them. This CDR3 contains 14 residues. CDR3 coding DNA: TGTGCCAGCAGCTTGGGAGGGGCCAATCAGCCCCAGCATTTT. Translating it yields CASSLGGANQPQHF.

This clonotype was observed a single time. The junction differs from germline at one of its ends, possibly a read error. The chain couples TRBV5-1 to TRBJ1-6, with a possible D match to TRBD1 (5 bases). CDR1 and CDR2 from the germline V gene are SGHRS and YFSETQ. There are 16 residues in the CDR3. The CDR3: CASSSVGTGGYSPLHF. The CDR3 DNA reads as TGCGCCAGCAGCTCGGTGGGCACCGGGGGATATTCACCCCTCCATTTT. The full variable domain, its missing parts supplied by reference TRBV5-1 and TRBJ1-6, is KAGVTQTPRYLIKTRGQQVTLSCSPISGHRSVSWYQQTPGQGLQFLFEYFSETQRNKGNFPGRFSGRQFSNSRSEMNVSTLELGDSALYLCASSSVGTGGYSPLHFGNGTRLTVT.

This clonotype was picked up a small number of times. This may be a read error: a much more frequent sequence differs by one nucleotide. The chain recombines TRBV5-6 with TRBJ1-6; TRBD1 aligns across 7 bases. V lost 7 bases to trimming and J lost 9 bases; unmatched junction nucleotides: 7. The CDR3 totals 13 residues. CDR1 SGHDT and CDR2 YYEEEE come from the germline V gene. CDR3 loop: CASGQGGTSPLHF. The CDR3 nucleotides are TGTGCCAGCGGGCAGGGGGGTACTTCACCCCTCCACTTT.

Many counts were recorded for this clonotype. V usage is TRBV19 and J usage is TRBJ2-1; TRBD2 matches at 12 bases. CDR3 size: 16 residues. CDR1 is LNHDA and CDR2 is SQIVND in the germline V gene (reference sequence). V shed 4 bases and J 5 bases; nucleotides not matched to a gene: 6. The CDR3 DNA sequence: TGTGCCAGTAGTACTAGCGGGGGGGTCCAAAACAATGAGCAGTTCTTC. As protein: CASSTSGGVQNNEQFF.